Included here is one T cell receptor beta chain sequence, with context. This sample was included in a study of blood T cell repertoires in COVID-19. Turning to the study itself: The samples span acute and convalescent COVID-19 from the United States, Italy and Spain. T cells, B-cell-depleted T cells, or PBMCs provided the cDNA or gDNA that served as material.

The authors' processing: The assay estimated nucleated cells by amplifying reference gene primers. Sequenced by immunoSEQ multiplex PCR; TCRdb stores in-frame clones only, minus some. The V and J calls and clone size are taken from that table; D and trimming were inferred from the DNA. The table lists tens of thousands of clones, 85% of them singletons. Trimming shortened V by 5 bases and J by 0 bases, and 7 bases separated the two germline ends. The CDR3 covers 13 residues. Looked up from germline, CDR1 is SGHTA and CDR2 is FQGNSA. The specimen was peripheral blood. This receptor was obtained from an elderly man with acute or convalescent COVID-19. This chain uses TRBV7-2 with TRBJ1-1; the D is unclear. CDR3 loop: CASSPKMNTEAFF. The DNA for the CDR3 is TGTGCCAGCAGCCCTAAGATGAACACTGAAGCTTTCTTT.